The entry below describes one T cell receptor (beta chain). CD8+ and CD4+ T cells taken from blood had their TCR beta sequenced. It was negative isolation that provided the CD8+ and CD4+ T cells, whereas TEMRA cells were enriched by FACS. This specimen belongs to a study of CD8 T cells in Susac syndrome. After extraction with the RNeasy kit, about 0.45 to 1 ug of the RNA was reverse transcribed using random hexamers. TCR beta CDR3 was amplified by immunoSEQ multiplex PCR. This amplification extended across 54 Vbeta and 13 Jbeta segments. TCRdb re-called the immunoSEQ multiplex PCR reads with MiXCR, one entry per CDR3 protein. The data hold roughly 160,000 distinct CDR3 sequences, with about 95% observed a single time. Trimming pared 6 bases from V and 10 bases from J, leaving 17 bases between. This CDR3 is 13 amino acids long. CDR1 is KGHDR and CDR2 is SFDVKD in the germline V gene.

The receptor was isolated from a human donor in good health. The genes are TRBV24-1 and TRBJ1-2; D unresolved. Source material: CD4+ T cells from PBMCs. The CDR3 DNA reads as TGTGCCACCAGTACGGCCGGAGACTTGGCCTACACCTTC. Its translation: CATSTAGDLAYTF.